The 28 T cell receptor beta chains listed next were all sequenced from one sample in a study of cytomegalovirus exposure and HLA in healthy donors. This PCR relied on a set of 60 Vbeta primers and 13 Jbeta primers. Clones were sequenced by immunoSEQ multiplex PCR, and TCRdb holds only the in-frame ones, with some missing. The sample yields fewer than 150,000 clones, under 70% seen once. The sample consisted of PBMCs. The receptors were gathered from a man younger than 35 in good health and CMV-seropositive.

CDR3 sequence reads: CASRSDRGRSYEQYV. CDR3 sequence (DNA): TGTGCCAGCAGAAGCGACAGGGGGCGGTCCTACGAGCAGTACGTC. The genes are TRBV28 and TRBJ2-7; 10 bases line up with TRBD1. CDR1 is MDHEN and CDR2 is SYDVKM in the germline V gene. CDR3 length: 15 residues. The V segment lost 6 bases and the J segment 1 base; nucleotides outside the gene matches: 6.

This clone was counted only a few times. The chain couples TRBV6-1 to TRBJ1-5, with D maybe TRBD1 (5 bases). Trimming left V 7 bases short and J 5 bases short, with 15 bases between. CDR1 and CDR2 (germline): MNHNS, SASEGT. The CDR3 contains 14 residues. The CDR3: CASKGRAKDQPQHF. The CDR3 nucleotides are TGTGCCAGCAAGGGCAGGGCTAAGGATCAGCCCCAGCATTTT.

This chain connects TRBV5-4 to TRBJ2-1; TRBD2 aligns across 13 bases. The CDR3 is 17 residues long. The ends lost 4 bases at V and 0 bases at J; junction bases unmatched: 4. In germline, CDR1 is SGHNT, CDR2 YYREEE (reference sequence). CDR3 protein: CASSPTSGGVSYNEQFF. CDR3 coding DNA: TGTGCCAGCAGCCCAACTAGCGGGGGGGTCTCCTACAATGAGCAGTTCTTC. Filled out from reference TRBV5-4 and TRBJ2-1, the complete variable domain reads ETGVTQSPTHLIKTRGQQVTLRCSSQSGHNTVSWYQQALGQGPQFIFQYYREEENGRGNFPPRFSGLQFPNYSSELNVNALELDDSALYLCASSPTSGGVSYNEQFFGPGTRLTVL.

This sequence joins TRBV29-1 and TRBJ1-4; possibly TRBD1 for D (5 bases). CDR3 length: 13 residues. CDR1 SQVTM and CDR2 ANQGSEA come from the germline V gene. Trimming removed 1 base from V and 7 bases from J, with 10 bases in between. The CDR3 spells CSVEGGNSEKLFF. CDR3 sequence (DNA): TGCAGCGTTGAAGGGGGCAATTCTGAAAAACTGTTTTTT.

The sample holds a few counts of this clone. The chain recombines TRBV5-1 with TRBJ1-5, with TRBD1 matching over 8 bases. Germline trimming cut 4 bases from V and 3 bases from J; bases unmatched to any gene: 6. CDR3 length equals 15 residues. The V gene's germline CDR1 is SGHRS and CDR2 YFSETQ. The CDR3, as DNA: TGCGCCAGCAGCACCGGGACAGGTAACAATCAGCCCCAGCATTTT. It encodes CASSTGTGNNQPQHF.

The J gene is TRBJ2-1, the V gene TRBV5-1; D is unresolved. The ends were cut back, 6 bases at V and 10 bases at J, with 14 bases in the middle. The germline gives CDR1 SGHRS, CDR2 YFSETQ. The CDR3 has 12 amino acids. CDR3 sequence: CASTTMVGEQFF. Written as DNA, the CDR3 is TGCGCCAGCACCACCATGGTGGGCGAGCAGTTCTTC.

This clone was detected a few times. The chain combines TRBV14 with TRBJ2-7; tentatively, D is TRBD1 (6 bases). CDR3 size: 18 residues. V was trimmed by 0 bases and J by 9 bases, leaving 27 bases between them. Germline CDR1 is SGHDN and CDR2 is FVKESK. This CDR3 reads CASSQDLGRQGPMLGQYV. In DNA, the CDR3 is TGTGCCAGCAGCCAAGACTTAGGGCGGCAGGGGCCCATGTTGGGGCAGTACGTC.

This clone was recorded only once. DNA of the CDR3: TGTGCCACCAGCCCCCCCCAGCGCGGGGGCTACAATGAGCAGTTCTTC. It is translated as CATSPPQRGGYNEQFF. This chain uses TRBV15 with TRBJ2-1; 7 nucleotides line up with TRBD2. In germline, CDR1 is LNHNV, CDR2 YYDKDF (reference sequence). The length of the CDR3 is 16 residues. The V segment lost 5 bases and the J segment 3 bases; nucleotides outside the gene matches: 10.

This clone was recorded a few times. The V call is TRBV15, the J call TRBJ1-5; D remains ambiguous. V lost 5 bases, J lost 0 bases, and 8 bases lay in between. Germline values: CDR1 LNHNV, CDR2 YYDKDF (reference sequence). The CDR3 spans 14 residues. CDR3 coding DNA: TGTGCCACCAGCGGCCACGATAGCAATCAGCCCCAGCATTTT. Amino acid sequence: CATSGHDSNQPQHF.

V gene TRBV5-1 combines with J gene TRBJ2-5; 8 nucleotides align to TRBD1. J gave up 5 bases and V 9 bases, and 9 bases lay outside the gene matches. This CDR3 is built from 13 residues. The germline V gene has CDR1 SGHRS and CDR2 YFSETQ. This CDR3 is CATTGQGQETQYF. CDR3 nucleotide sequence: TGCGCCACCACAGGACAGGGCCAGGAGACCCAGTACTTC.

The table lists this clone with a few counts. The chain uses TRBV9 and TRBJ2-2; tentative D call: TRBD1 (6 bases). V gave up 0 bases and J gave up 4 bases, with 10 bases separating them. The CDR3 has 15 residues. In germline, CDR1 is SGDLS, CDR2 YYNGEE. Here the CDR3 reads CASSVGTDRTGELFF. DNA for the CDR3: TGTGCCAGCAGCGTAGGGACAGACCGCACCGGGGAGCTGTTTTTT. The variable domain in full, with the rest retrieved from reference TRBV9 and TRBJ2-2, is DSGVTQTPKHLITATGQRVTLRCSPRSGDLSVYWYQQSLDQGLQFLIQYYNGEERAKGNILERFSAQQFPDLHSELNLSSLELGDSALYFCASSVGTDRTGELFFGEGSRLTVL.

This clone was seen a handful of times. The chain has TRBV2 and TRBJ2-3, with 8 bases identical to TRBD2. There are 14 residues in the CDR3. The J segment lost 5 bases and the V segment lost 2 bases, leaving 3 bases of the junction unmatched. CDR1 and CDR2 from the germline V gene are SNHLY and FYNNEI. The CDR3 nucleotides read TGTGCCAGCAGTGAACACGGGGGGGGAGATACGCAGTATTTT. It encodes CASSEHGGGDTQYF.

This clone appeared once. The chain has TRBV18 and TRBJ1-5; no clear D gene. Germline CDR1 reads KGHSH; CDR2 reads LQKENI. Trimming pared 3 bases from V and 9 bases from J, leaving 15 bases between. The CDR3 spans 14 residues. For the CDR3, the DNA is TGTGCCAGCTCACCCGACACCGGTCCCGGGCCCCAGCATTTT. This translates into CASSPDTGPGPQHF.

The chain couples TRBV5-1 to TRBJ2-7, with TRBD1 matching 7 bases. V shed 6 bases and J 2 bases; nucleotides not matched to a gene: 11. The CDR3 totals 15 residues. Looked up from germline, CDR1 is SGHRS and CDR2 is YFSETQ. For the CDR3, the DNA is TGCGCCAGCACCTTAAGGGACAGACAAACCTACGAGCAGTACTTC. Translated, it gives CASTLRDRQTYEQYF.

The chain couples TRBV7-2 to TRBJ2-3, with 8 positions matching TRBD2. The CDR3 spans 15 residues. The germline V gene encodes CDR1 SGHTA and CDR2 FQGNSA. V was clipped by 8 bases and J by 0 bases; unmatched bases: 7. The chain's CDR3 is CASESGRGSTDTQYF. The CDR3, as DNA: TGTGCCAGCGAGTCCGGGAGGGGGAGCACAGATACGCAGTATTTT.

This clone came up a few times. The V and J genes are TRBV7-2 and TRBJ2-5; 7 bases align to TRBD2. Germline V CDR1 and CDR2: SGHTA, FQGNSA. V was clipped by 2 bases and J by 1 base; unmatched bases: 10. The CDR3 totals 17 residues. The CDR3 DNA is TGTGCCAGCAGCTTAAGGCCTGCGGGGGTTATCCAAGAGACCCAGTACTTC. Amino acid sequence: CASSLRPAGVIQETQYF.

The CDR3 nucleotides read TGTGCCAGTACACAAACCCCTGGGGCCAACGTCCTGACTTTC. This gives the protein CASTQTPGANVLTF. The genes are TRBV19 and TRBJ2-6, with D unresolved. Germline V gene lookup returns CDR1 LNHDA and CDR2 SQIVND (reference sequence). V was cut by 7 bases and J by 2 bases, with 9 bases left in between. This CDR3 contains 14 residues. Combining the CDR3 with reference TRBV19 and TRBJ2-6 gives the whole variable domain DGGITQSPKYLFRKEGQNVTLSCEQNLNHDAMYWYRQDPGQGLRLIYYSQIVNDFQKGDIAEGYSVSREKKESFPLTVTSAQKNPTAFYLCASTQTPGANVLTFGAGSRLTVL.

The chain employs TRBV5-6 and TRBJ2-1, with D tentatively TRBD1 (6 bases). Per germline, CDR1 SGHDT and CDR2 YYEEEE. With 5 bases removed from V and 6 bases from J, the gap between germline ends came to 6 bases. The length of the CDR3 is 11 residues. In DNA, the CDR3 is TGTGCCAGCAGACAGGGCAATGAGCAGTTCTTC. It translates to CASRQGNEQFF.

V gene TRBV10-2 combines with J gene TRBJ2-1; 7 bases fit TRBD1. This CDR3 contains 15 residues. J lost 3 bases, V lost 2 bases, and 4 bases had no gene match. The germline V gene has CDR1 WSHSY and CDR2 SAAADI. The CDR3 protein is CASSEDGTVYNEQFF. The CDR3, as DNA: TGCGCCAGCAGTGAGGATGGGACAGTCTACAATGAGCAGTTCTTC.

This clone was detected once. Distinct nucleotide sequences in the sample also encode this CDR3. The gene calls are TRBV23-1 and TRBJ2-7, with no clear D. TRBV23-1 is placed among ORFs of uncertain function. The V end lost 3 bases, the J end lost 3 bases, and 15 bases lay between the germline ends. This CDR3 region has 15 residues. The CDR3 is CASSHHVRVGYEQYF. DNA of the CDR3: TGCGCCAGCAGTCACCACGTTCGGGTGGGCTACGAGCAGTACTTC.

The J gene is TRBJ1-5, the V gene TRBV6-5, with D maybe TRBD1 (5 bases). The CDR3 loop spans 16 amino acids. The germline CDR1 and CDR2 sequences are MNHEY and SVGAGI. Trimming shortened V by 0 bases and J by 7 bases, and 16 bases separated the two germline ends. The CDR3 is CASSYSASGSIQPQHF. As DNA, the CDR3 is TGTGCCAGCAGTTACTCAGCATCAGGGTCGATCCAGCCCCAGCATTTT.

This clone was recorded a few times. Here the CDR3 reads CASRYPGNSVNEQFF. The CDR3 nucleotides read TGTGCCAGCAGGTACCCGGGGAATTCGGTAAATGAGCAGTTCTTC. The chain joins TRBV6-5 to TRBJ2-1; TRBD2 might be the D (5 bases). Germline CDR1 MNHEY, CDR2 SVGAGI. V lost 6 bases, J lost 7 bases, and 19 bases lay in between. The CDR3 runs to 15 residues.

V is TRBV10-3 and J is TRBJ2-5, with D maybe TRBD1 (6 bases). The germline CDR1 and CDR2 sequences are ENHRY and SYGVKD. CDR3 length: 14 amino acids. The V end lost 6 bases, the J end lost 1 base, and 12 bases lay between the germline ends. CDR3 protein: CAISKGGPQETQYF. The CDR3 region has the DNA TGTGCCATCAGCAAAGGGGGACCCCAAGAGACCCAGTACTTC.

CDR3 coding DNA: TGTGCCAGCAGTTTAAATCCGGGACTATGGGAGACCCAGTACTTC. Translated, it gives CASSLNPGLWETQYF. This chain joins TRBV6-5 and TRBJ2-5, with 7 bases aligning to TRBD2. The germline CDR1 and CDR2 sequences are MNHEY and SVGAGI. This CDR3 is 15 amino acids long. V shed 4 bases and J 5 bases; nucleotides not matched to a gene: 10.

This chain links TRBV10-2 with TRBJ2-1; TRBD1 matches 8 bases. CDR1 and CDR2 from the germline V gene are WSHSY and SAAADI. The ends lost 6 bases at V and 3 bases at J; junction bases unmatched: 10. The CDR3 covers 16 residues. The DNA for the CDR3 is TGCGCCAGCAGCGCCCCGGACAGGGCCTACTACAATGAGCAGTTCTTC. Translating it yields CASSAPDRAYYNEQFF.

About this clone itself: The junction and the germline gene differ at one end; a read error may be behind it. The V call is TRBV7-9, the J call TRBJ1-4; tentative D call: TRBD1 (6 bases). CDR3 size: 15 residues. The germline V gene encodes CDR1 SEHNR and CDR2 FQNEAQ (reference sequence). CDR3 sequence: CSSSWVGGAGEKLFF. The CDR3 coding sequence is TGTTCCAGCAGCTGGGTAGGGGGGGCAGGAGAAAAACTGTTTTTT.

A single count supports this clone. The chain uses TRBV5-4 and TRBJ1-4; 9 bases are shared with TRBD1. CDR1 is SGHNT, CDR2 YYREEE, per germline (reference sequence). With 0 bases clipped from V and 6 bases from J, the junction kept 3 bases outside the gene matches. The CDR3 extends over 15 amino acids. This chain's CDR3 is CASSLGRTGDEKLFF. CDR3 DNA sequence: TGTGCCAGCAGCTTGGGGCGGACAGGGGATGAAAAACTGTTTTTT.

The table lists this clone with a count of one. V and J are TRBV6-1 and TRBJ1-2; no firm D call. The CDR3 has 13 residues. Germline CDR1 MNHNS, CDR2 SASEGT. Trimming cost V 5 bases and J 8 bases, with 15 bases left between them. The CDR3 is CASSSSGSRGYTF. As DNA, the CDR3 is TGTGCCAGCAGTTCCTCCGGCTCGAGGGGCTACACCTTC.